These 9 T cell receptor beta chains were all obtained from the same sample, sequenced in a study of blood T cells in healthy people across ages (dated by TCRdb to between 2014 and 2017). The library was prepared using 5' RACE. TCRdb lists the instrument as Illumina HiSeq 2500. A second roughly 6 to 12 cycle PCR used a sample-barcoded 5' primer and a J-beta primer mix. TCRdb trimmed the raw reads at Q25, called clones with MiXCR and kept productive beta chains. Identical CDR3 protein sequences are pooled into one entry, listed with their most common genes and DNA. Recorded for this sample are about 640,000 distinct CDR3 sequences; around 54% of them occurred a single time. Over 30% of the sample belongs to the ten largest clones. The sample was blood. The receptors were sampled from a man aged 55 to 70 in good health.

The chain has TRBV6-1 and TRBJ2-5; 9 nucleotides line up with TRBD1. CDR3 length: 14 residues. Looked up from germline, CDR1 is MNHNS and CDR2 is SASEGT. After removal of 6 bases from V and 5 bases from J, the junction contained 7 bases not matched to a gene. The CDR3: CASRGDRDVETQYF. The CDR3 DNA reads as TGTGCCAGCAGGGGGGACAGGGATGTGGAGACCCAGTACTTC.

The genes are TRBV20-1 and TRBJ2-6; 8 bases are a match to TRBD1. The CDR3 spans 17 residues. The germline CDR1 and CDR2 sequences are DFQATT and SNEGSKA (reference sequence). J gave up 0 bases and V 3 bases, and 7 bases lay outside the gene matches. The CDR3 coding sequence is TGCAGTGCTAGGACGGGACAGGCCCTCTCTGGGGCCAACGTCCTGACTTTC. Encoded protein: CSARTGQALSGANVLTF.

V and J are TRBV5-1 and TRBJ2-4; possible D gene TRBD2, 6 bases. Trimming stripped 4 bases from V and 1 base from J, with 15 bases between. Germline loops: CDR1 SGHRS, CDR2 YFSETQ. The CDR3 contains 16 residues. CDR3 protein: CASSIGSAGAKNIQYF. The DNA for the CDR3 is TGCGCCAGCAGCATCGGGAGCGCGGGTGCCAAAAACATTCAGTACTTC.

Remarks on this clonotype: The junction shows a germline mismatch at one end, possibly a read error. V usage is TRBV28 and J usage is TRBJ2-7; a weak D match, TRBD1 (7 bases). The DNA end is more similar to TRBJ2-5, so the J call may be wrong. Germline loops: CDR1 MDHEN, CDR2 SYDVKM. CDR3 length: 16 amino acids. CDR3 DNA sequence: TGTGCTAGCAGTTTCCGGCAGGGCAGGGGGGAAGAGACCCAGTACTTC. Its translation is CASSFRQGRGEETQYF.

The chain has TRBV3-1 and TRBJ2-7, with D possibly being TRBD1 (6 bases). The CDR3 consists of 15 residues. V was pared by 4 bases and J by 4 bases, with 17 bases between. Germline V gene lookup returns CDR1 LGHDT and CDR2 YNNKEL (reference sequence). CDR3 region: CASSPRAGALYEQYF. The CDR3 DNA reads TGTGCCAGCAGCCCCCGGGCAGGGGCTTTATACGAGCAGTACTTC.

The V call is TRBV29-1, the J call TRBJ2-1, with D possibly being TRBD1 or TRBD2 (7 bases each). This CDR3 contains 14 residues. Germline V CDR1 and CDR2: SQVTM, ANQGSEA. V shed 3 bases and J shed 4 bases, with 13 bases lying between them. The CDR3 nucleotides are TGCAGCGTTGAGCCAGGGGGGGGATACAATGAGCAGTTCTTC. It translates to CSVEPGGGYNEQFF.

The chain couples TRBV12-3 or TRBV12-4 to TRBJ2-5; no reliable D call. This CDR3 has 11 amino acids. Trimming shortened V by 2 bases and J by 7 bases, and 5 bases separated the two germline ends. CDR3 protein: CASSLFGTQYF. As DNA, the CDR3 is TGTGCCAGCAGTTTATTTGGGACCCAGTACTTC.

This clonotype has just a few counts. The chain couples TRBV5-1 to TRBJ2-7, with D perhaps assigned TRBD1 or TRBD2 (5 bases each). Trimming pared 3 bases from V and 4 bases from J, leaving 11 bases between. From germline, CDR1 is SGHRS and CDR2 YFSETQ. The CDR3 length is 13 residues. CDR3 protein: CASSWGPGYEQYF. The CDR3 nucleotides read TGCGCCAGCAGCTGGGGACCAGGTTACGAGCAGTACTTC.

V gene TRBV5-1 combines with J gene TRBJ2-1, with TRBD2 matching 12 bases. With 3 bases clipped from V and 5 bases from J, the junction kept 3 bases outside the gene matches. The CDR3 runs 15 residues. The germline V gene encodes CDR1 SGHRS and CDR2 YFSETQ. The CDR3 loop reads CASSSLAGGDNEQFF. As DNA, the CDR3 is TGCGCCAGCAGCTCGCTAGCGGGGGGGGACAATGAGCAGTTCTTC.